Reported below is one TCR beta chain. Trimming stripped 3 bases from V and 14 bases from J, with 28 bases between. The CDR3 covers 16 residues. Germline V gene sequence: CDR1 KGHSH, CDR2 LQKENI. This record comes from a study of blood T cell repertoires in COVID-19. Study overall: The study drew acute and convalescent COVID-19 samples from the United States, Italy and Spain. The analysed material was cDNA or gDNA that came from T cells, B-cell-depleted T cells, or PBMCs.

In the authors' workflow: Amplifying reference gene primers gave estimates of nucleated cell counts. Produced via immunoSEQ multiplex PCR; TCRdb's table is partial and in-frame only. V, J and clone size were drawn from that table, and D and trimming were deduced from the DNA. The sample yields about 89,000 clones, approximately 86% seen once. The chain uses TRBV18 and TRBJ1-1; the D gene is possibly TRBD1 (5 bases). Sequenced material: peripheral blood. The clonotype originates from a man older than 75 with active or convalescent COVID-19. This CDR3 reads CASSPNTEAGVGAAFF. In DNA form, the CDR3 reads TGTGCCAGCTCACCGAACACTGAAGCCGGTGTTGGGGCGGCCTTCTTT.